These 10 T cell receptor beta chains were all obtained from the same sample, sequenced in a study of cytomegalovirus exposure and HLA in healthy donors. Clones were read by immunoSEQ multiplex PCR, and TCRdb kept only the in-frame ones, dropping some. Of some 90,000 clones listed, roughly 87% were seen once; the top ten hold about 6%. Sequenced: PBMCs. These receptors were taken from a man younger than 35 in good health and CMV-seropositive.

This chain links TRBV7-9 with TRBJ2-7, with D possibly matching TRBD2 (6 bases). The V gene lost 2 bases and the J gene lost 4 bases, with 15 bases spanning the gap. Germline assignment: CDR1 SEHNR and CDR2 FQNEAQ (reference sequence). The CDR3 spans 15 residues. The chain's CDR3 is CASSLIFSGGYEQYF. The CDR3 DNA is TGTGCCAGCAGCTTAATCTTTAGCGGAGGGTACGAGCAGTACTTC. The full variable domain, rest sourced from reference TRBV7-9 and TRBJ2-7, is DTGVSQNPRHKITKRGQNVTFRCDPISEHNRLYWYRQTLGQGPEFLTYFQNEAQLEKSRLLSDRFSAERPKGSFSTLEIQRTEQGDSAMYLCASSLIFSGGYEQYFGPGTRLTVT.

The chain uses TRBV19 and TRBJ1-5, with no clear D. This CDR3 has 14 residues. Trimming removed 4 bases from V and 0 bases from J, with 7 bases in between. The germline V gene has CDR1 LNHDA and CDR2 SQIVND (reference sequence). This CDR3 reads CASSSDTSNQPQHF. For the CDR3, the DNA is TGTGCCAGTAGTAGCGACACTAGCAATCAGCCCCAGCATTTT.

The chain is built from TRBV7-3 and TRBJ2-7; TRBD1 matches at 11 bases. Germline lookup yields CDR1 SGHTA and CDR2 FQGTGA. With V trimmed by 7 bases and J by 0 bases, 8 bases remained unmatched. The CDR3 consists of 16 residues. As DNA, the CDR3 is TGTGCCAGCACCCCAGCCGGGACAGGGGGCTCCTACGAGCAGTACTTC. Translated: CASTPAGTGGSYEQYF.

This clone was detected only once. This chain uses TRBV19 with TRBJ2-3, with 11 positions matching TRBD2. The V gene's germline CDR1 is LNHDA and CDR2 SQIVND (reference sequence). Trimming cost V 4 bases and J 2 bases; bases outside gene matches: 2. The CDR3 loop spans 15 amino acids. The CDR3 bases are TGTGCCAGTAGTAGGACTAGCGGGTTCACAGATACGCAGTATTTT. Encoded protein: CASSRTSGFTDTQYF.

This clone was detected only a few times. The genes are TRBV4-3 and TRBJ2-3; 7 nucleotides align to TRBD2. The J segment lost 5 bases and the V segment lost 4 bases, leaving 6 bases of the junction unmatched. Germline CDR1 is LGHNA and CDR2 is YSLEER. CDR3 size: 14 residues. The CDR3 here is CASSLWAGVDTQYF. As DNA, the CDR3 is TGCGCCAGCAGCCTCTGGGCGGGAGTAGATACGCAGTATTTT.

The chain links TRBV6-5 to TRBJ1-2, with TRBD1 identical over 7 bases. The germline gives CDR1 MNHEY, CDR2 SVGAGI. The CDR3 runs to 16 residues. With 0 bases clipped from V and 5 bases from J, the junction kept 9 bases outside the gene matches. This chain's CDR3 is CASSYSTGLSRYGYTF. Written as DNA, the CDR3 is TGTGCCAGCAGTTACTCGACAGGGTTGTCTAGATATGGCTACACCTTC.

V and J are TRBV9 and TRBJ2-1; 8 positions match TRBD1. Germline CDR1 is SGDLS and CDR2 is YYNGEE. This CDR3 is 15 amino acids long. The J segment lost 0 bases and the V segment lost 4 bases, leaving 3 bases of the junction unmatched. The CDR3 here is CASSLDRGSYNEQFF. Written as DNA, the CDR3 is TGTGCCAGCAGCCTAGACAGGGGCTCCTACAATGAGCAGTTCTTC.

The V call is TRBV6-6, the J call TRBJ1-1, with D uncertain. V gave up 2 bases and J gave up 3 bases, with 13 bases separating them. CDR3 length equals 15 residues. Per the germline V gene, CDR1 is MNHNY and CDR2 is SVGAGI (reference sequence). The CDR3 sequence is CASSYGGIGYTEAFF. CDR3 in DNA: TGTGCCAGCAGTTACGGCGGGATAGGGTACACTGAAGCTTTCTTT.

The chain couples TRBV4-2 to TRBJ2-7; tentatively, D is TRBD1 (6 bases). The CDR3 has 15 residues. V was cut by 4 bases and J by 5 bases, with 18 bases left in between. Germline V gene sequence: CDR1 LGHNA, CDR2 YNFKEQ. The CDR3 coding sequence is TGTGCCAGCAGCCCCGGACAGTCCACCGGGGACGAGCAGTACTTC. Translated, it gives CASSPGQSTGDEQYF.

The chain employs TRBV28 and TRBJ1-1; unclear D gene. Germline V gene lookup returns CDR1 MDHEN and CDR2 SYDVKM. The CDR3 is made up of 16 amino acids. The V end was cut by 4 bases, the J end by 0 bases, with 15 bases between. Here the CDR3 reads CASSYPLGEMNTEAFF. DNA of the CDR3: TGTGCCAGCAGTTACCCACTCGGGGAGATGAACACTGAAGCTTTCTTT. Variable domain in full (rest from reference TRBV28 and TRBJ1-1): DVKVTQSSRYLVKRTGEKVFLECVQDMDHENMFWYRQDPGLGLRLIYFSYDVKMKEKGDIPEGYSVSREKKERFSLILESASTNQTSMYLCASSYPLGEMNTEAFFGQGTRLTVV.